This T cell receptor beta chain comes out of a study of blood T cell repertoires in COVID-19. This clone was seen only a few times. Profiled with immunoSEQ multiplex PCR; TCRdb holds only in-frame clones, not every one. The sample records over 35,000 clones, approximately 85% being singletons. Material: peripheral blood. This TCR was sampled from a man in his forties with active or convalescent COVID-19.

CDR3 sequence reads: CASSYSGREGEKLFF. CDR3 sequence (DNA): TGTGCCAGCAGTTACTCGGGCAGGGAAGGAGAAAAACTGTTTTTT. This chain connects TRBV6-5 to TRBJ1-4; maybe TRBD1 (5 bases). CDR3 length: 15 amino acids. Germline CDR1 is MNHEY and CDR2 is SVGAGI. V lost 0 bases, J lost 8 bases, and 13 bases lay in between.